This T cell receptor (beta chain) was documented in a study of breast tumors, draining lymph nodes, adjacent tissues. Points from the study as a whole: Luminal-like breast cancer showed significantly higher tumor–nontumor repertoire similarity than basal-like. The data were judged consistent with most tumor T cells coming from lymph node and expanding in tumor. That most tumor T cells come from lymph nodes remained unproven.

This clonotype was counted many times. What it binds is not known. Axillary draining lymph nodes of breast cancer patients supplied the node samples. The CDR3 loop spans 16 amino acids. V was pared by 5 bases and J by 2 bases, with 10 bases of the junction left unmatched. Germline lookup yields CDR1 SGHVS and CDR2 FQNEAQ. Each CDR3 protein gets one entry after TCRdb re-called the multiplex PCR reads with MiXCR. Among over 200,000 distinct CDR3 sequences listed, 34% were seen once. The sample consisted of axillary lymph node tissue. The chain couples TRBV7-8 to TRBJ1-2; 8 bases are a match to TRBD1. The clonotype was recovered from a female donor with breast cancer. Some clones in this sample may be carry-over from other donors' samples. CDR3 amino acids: CASSPSMGQANYGYTF. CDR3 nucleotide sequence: TGTGCCAGCAGCCCAAGCATGGGACAGGCGAACTATGGCTACACCTTC.